This T cell receptor beta chain originates from a study of early T cells in non-severe SARS-CoV-2 infection. This CDR3 spans 14 amino acids. From germline, CDR1 is MNHNS and CDR2 SASEGT. Deletions cut 3 bases from V and 2 bases from J, with 8 bases between. cDNA molecules, individually, were tagged with unique molecular identifiers. Each CDR3 protein gets one entry after TCRdb re-called the 5' RACE reads with MiXCR. The profile shows tens of thousands of distinct CDR3 sequences, around 7% of them singletons. This clonotype has just a few counts. The target antigen is unknown. Study outcomes and limitations: VDJdb matching favored anti-spike CD8 responses, missing private and CD4 specificities.

Sequencing was done on a sample of whole blood. The rearrangement links TRBV6-1 to TRBJ1-5; D unresolved. The sequence was obtained from an adult who was a healthcare worker with PCR-confirmed SARS-CoV-2 infection or an uninfected control (not recorded which). CDR3: CASSDRTGNQPQHF. The CDR3 region has the DNA TGTGCCAGCAGTGACAGGACGGGCAATCAGCCCCAGCATTTT.